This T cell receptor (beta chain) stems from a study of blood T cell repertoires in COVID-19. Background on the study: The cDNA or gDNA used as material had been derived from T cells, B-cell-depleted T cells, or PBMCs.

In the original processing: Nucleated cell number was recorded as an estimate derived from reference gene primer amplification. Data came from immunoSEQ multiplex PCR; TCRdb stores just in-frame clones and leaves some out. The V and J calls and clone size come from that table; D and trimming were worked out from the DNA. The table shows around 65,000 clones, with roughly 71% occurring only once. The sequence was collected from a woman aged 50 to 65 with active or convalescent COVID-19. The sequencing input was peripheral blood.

CDR3 protein: CASNPGLAGTETQYF. The CDR3, as DNA: TGTGCCAGCAACCCGGGACTAGCGGGAACAGAGACCCAGTACTTC. The genes are TRBV6-5 and TRBJ2-5, with TRBD2 matching over 13 bases. Per the germline V gene, CDR1 is MNHEY and CDR2 is SVGAGI. The CDR3 extends over 15 amino acids. V shed 7 bases, J shed 4 bases, and the junction held 6 bases outside the gene matches.